Shown below are 5 T cell receptor beta chains from a single sample sequenced in a study of T-cell reconstitution after alpha-beta-depleted transplantation in children listed by TCRdb under 2016. Library generation was performed with PCR. TCRdb names Illumina HiSeq 2500 as the instrument used. TCR libraries were prepared with molecular barcoding, using unique molecular identifiers to normalize TCRbeta repertoire quantification. TCRdb passed the public sequencing reads through fastp at Q25 and MiXCR, retaining productive beta sequences. For every CDR3 protein sequence, its rows merge into one entry that carries the most common genes and DNA. Across this sample there are approximately 640,000 distinct CDR3 sequences, with roughly 17% seen only once. The top ten clonotypes cover approximately 1% of the sample. The sequenced sample was PBMCs from the stem cell graft donor, obtained from the stem cell graft. The source is a human donor who donated a stem cell graft to a child with acute myeloid leukemia.

This chain uses TRBV5-5 with TRBJ2-1, with 8 bases fitting TRBD1. Germline V gives CDR1 SGHKS, CDR2 YYEKEE (reference sequence). The ends lost 3 bases at V and 0 bases at J; junction bases unmatched: 2. The CDR3 loop spans 15 amino acids. CDR3 sequence (DNA): TGTGCCAGCAGCTGGGGACAGGACTCCTACAATGAGCAGTTCTTC. Protein sequence: CASSWGQDSYNEQFF.

This clonotype has at least ten counts. This chain links TRBV6-1 with TRBJ1-1, with D possibly TRBD1 on 5 matching bases. The germline V and J ends were trimmed by 8 bases and 2 bases, with 12 bases remaining between them. CDR1 and CDR2 from the germline V gene are MNHNS and SASEGT. CDR3 length: 13 residues. The CDR3 sequence is CASYSGVNTEAFF. The CDR3 DNA is TGTGCCAGCTACTCGGGGGTAAACACTGAAGCTTTCTTT.

This clonotype was counted between two and nine times. The chain recombines TRBV7-9 with TRBJ2-7; 7 bases are shared with TRBD1. Germline V gene lookup returns CDR1 SEHNR and CDR2 FQNEAQ (reference sequence). This CDR3 is 15 amino acids long. Losses at the gene ends were 4 bases for V and 2 bases for J; bases not matched to a gene: 8. The DNA for the CDR3 is TGTGCCAGCAGCTATTCCGGGACAGTGACCTACGAGCAGTACTTC. It is translated as CASSYSGTVTYEQYF.

As for this clonotype: A read error may be the cause here, since a much bigger clone is one base away. The chain employs TRBV20-1 and TRBJ1-1, with TRBD1 identical over 12 bases. The CDR3 runs to 14 residues. CDR1 DFQATT and CDR2 SNEGSKA come from the germline V gene (reference sequence). The DNA of the CDR3 is TGCAGTGCTGGTCAGGGACAGGGGGCCACTGAAGCTTCCTTT. Its protein is CSAGQGQGATEASF.

The table lists this clonotype with a few counts. V and J are TRBV27 and TRBJ1-1, with TRBD1 as a possible D gene (5 bases). Between the trimmed V and J ends, which lost 5 bases and 4 bases, there was a span of 11 bases. CDR1 MNHEY and CDR2 SMNVEV come from the germline V gene (reference sequence). This CDR3 has 13 residues. This chain's CDR3 is CASSGGWGTEAFF. The CDR3 DNA reads as TGTGCCAGCAGTGGGGGATGGGGCACTGAAGCTTTCTTT.